This T cell receptor (beta chain) stems from a study of blood T cell repertoires in COVID-19. Using immunoSEQ multiplex PCR, the repertoire was profiled, and TCRdb retains in-frame clones only, with some absent. Seen here are 300,000 to 350,000 clones, 88% observed once, and the top ten hold approximately 7.4%. Seattle patients were enrolled while actively infected and followed longitudinally. Trimming took off 4 bases at V and 4 bases at J, with 10 bases between the two ends. CDR1 is SEHNR, CDR2 FQNEAQ, per germline (reference sequence). This CDR3 has 14 residues. This receptor was identified in a woman in her seventies with COVID-19, enrolled during active disease. This chain links TRBV7-9 with TRBJ2-2, with D hard to call. What was sequenced was peripheral blood. CDR3 nucleotides: TGTGCCAGCAGCTCCCTAGAAAGCACCGGGGAGCTGTTTTTT. Its translation is CASSSLESTGELFF.